The sequence of this T cell receptor beta chain was determined in a study of T cells in Graves' hyperthyroidism and ophthalmopathy. Stability of Graves' hyperthyroidism was defined as absent ophthalmopathy progression within 18 months. Exclusion of a patient resulted from uncontrolled infection, other autoimmune disease, pregnancy or lactation. Diagnosis relied on clinical symptoms, serum thyroxine and TRAb, thyroid ultrasound and orbital computed tomography. Study-level findings and limits: Blood held most thyroid clonotypes expanded above 0.001 frequency.

This clonotype came up many times. What it binds is unknown. There were TCR beta CDR3 regions amplified from RNA transcripts. First-round RT-PCR targeting the TCR CDR3 was performed with the HTBI primer set. TCRdb ran MiXCR on the multiplex PCR reads and lists one entry per CDR3 protein. The repertoire includes a few hundred thousand distinct CDR3 sequences, 15% to 17% of them detected once, and roughly 7.3% sits in the top ten. The sequencing sample was made of blood. This sequence originates from a woman aged 25 to 45 with Graves' hyperthyroidism.

The CDR3 sequence is CAWANLLAEAFF. In DNA form, the CDR3 reads TGTGCCTGGGCCAACCTCCTCGCTGAAGCTTTCTTT. The rearrangement links TRBV30 to TRBJ1-1; D not resolved. The CDR3 extends over 12 amino acids. Germline-derived CDR1 and CDR2 are GTSNPN and SVGIG (reference sequence). V lost 5 bases and J 6 bases, leaving 13 bases between the germline ends.